This note documents a single TCR beta chain sequence. Antigen specificity is unknown. The data were produced by immunoSEQ multiplex PCR, yet TCRdb's version contains in-frame clones alone and is incomplete. The sample yields about 130,000 clones, 86% seen once. Collection occurred without any documented infections or immune events in donors. The data stem from a study of identifying expanded T cells in peripheral blood. Overall study findings and caveats: Approximately 1.2 clones differed between technical replicates, versus approximately 17 and 20 over time.

With 5 bases clipped from V and 4 bases from J, the junction kept 1 base outside the gene matches. This CDR3 has 12 residues. Germline CDR1 reads MNHEY; CDR2 reads SVGAGI. Specimen: blood. The chain links TRBV6-5 to TRBJ1-2; TRBD1 matches at 7 bases. The origin of this receptor is a person aged 18-69 years in good health. CDR3 sequence reads: CASSNRGYGYTF. CDR3 sequence (DNA): TGTGCCAGCAGTAACAGGGGCTATGGCTACACCTTC.